Each of the 8 T cell receptor beta chains below was sequenced from the same sample in a study of T cells expressing NK-cell markers. TCRdb reprocessed the 5' RACE reads and reports one entry per CDR3 protein, with no DNA. The sample's table shows approximately 440,000 distinct CDR3 sequences. Sequenced material: blood T cells: a sorted CD56 or NKG2C T cell subset, CD4+ or CD8+ T cells, or bulk PBMC T cells (not recorded which). The receptors shown here come from a woman between 45 and 60 years old in good health.

V is TRBV4-1 and J is TRBJ1-1. Germline CDR1 and CDR2: MGHRA and YSYEKL. The CDR3 runs 16 residues. The CDR3 region is CASSQVRSSINTEAFF.

The chain couples TRBV12-3 or TRBV12-4 to TRBJ1-1. The CDR3 is 12 amino acids. The CDR3 loop is CASSSGSTEAFF.

The chain has TRBV21-1 and TRBJ2-5; the TCRdb D gene call, TRBD2, has no DNA to confirm it. TRBV21-1 is reported as a pseudogene. This CDR3 is 15 amino acids long. CDR3 sequence reads: CASSKLAGDQETQYF.

The rearrangement joins TRBV14 to TRBJ2-5; TCRdb proposes TRBD1, but this gene call is untestable without DNA. Per the germline V gene, CDR1 is SGHDN and CDR2 is FVKESK. The CDR3 has 13 residues. This chain's CDR3 is CASSKNRGETQYF.

The CDR3 here is CAINSGDSNQPQHF. The chain couples TRBV10-3 to TRBJ1-5; TCRdb proposes TRBD1, but this gene call is untestable without DNA. The germline CDR1 and CDR2 sequences are ENHRY and SYGVKD. The length of the CDR3 is 14 residues.

This chain uses TRBV7-6 with TRBJ1-2; the D gene TCRdb calls, TRBD1, cannot be checked with no DNA. Germline CDR1 is SGHVS and CDR2 is FNYEAQ. The CDR3 is 15 residues long. The CDR3: CASSSTQGARGGYTF.

This chain connects TRBV2 to TRBJ1-2; TCRdb calls TRBD1, which cannot be checked without DNA. This CDR3 is 12 amino acids long. Per germline, CDR1 SNHLY and CDR2 FYNNEI. The CDR3: CASSAGTLSPTF.

The chain carries TRBV19 and TRBJ2-7. The CDR3 is made up of 14 amino acids. Germline CDR1 and CDR2: LNHDA and SQIVND (reference sequence). This CDR3 reads CASSIGQAAYEQYF.